This passage covers 20 T cell receptor beta chains from one sample sequenced in a study of blood T cell repertoires in COVID-19. Sequenced by immunoSEQ multiplex PCR; TCRdb stores in-frame clones only, minus some. The table includes about 260,000 clones, approximately 86% detected once. The sequenced sample consisted of peripheral blood. These receptors were obtained from a man in his thirties or forties with active or convalescent COVID-19.

A single count supports this clone. The chain is built from TRBV27 and TRBJ1-2, with TRBD1 matching 7 bases. The V segment lost 6 bases and the J segment 5 bases; nucleotides outside the gene matches: 12. This CDR3 comprises 15 residues. Germline-derived CDR1 and CDR2 are MNHEY and SMNVEV (reference sequence). The CDR3 DNA is TGTGCCAGCAGCTCCTCGGAGGGGGCTAGGTATGGCTACACCTTC. This gives the protein CASSSSEGARYGYTF.

The V call is TRBV7-2, the J call TRBJ1-1, with D possibly TRBD1 on 5 matching bases. V was cut by 4 bases and J by 3 bases, with 9 bases left in between. The length of the CDR3 is 13 residues. From germline, CDR1 is SGHTA and CDR2 FQGNSA. The CDR3 sequence: CASSYDSYTEAFF. CDR3 in DNA: TGTGCCAGCAGCTACGACAGTTACACTGAAGCTTTCTTT.

V gene TRBV7-3 combines with J gene TRBJ1-2; 7 bases line up with TRBD1. V was pared by 4 bases and J by 7 bases, with 30 bases of the junction left unmatched. The germline gives CDR1 SGHTA, CDR2 FQGTGA. The CDR3 sequence is 21 residues long. CDR3 in DNA: TGTGCCAGCAGCTCCCGGAAAAACGGACAGGACGACCCTATTCCCTTACGTGGCTACACCTTC. Translating it yields CASSSRKNGQDDPIPLRGYTF.

This chain connects TRBV7-9 to TRBJ1-6; no clear D gene. Trimming stripped 6 bases from V and 7 bases from J, with 7 bases between. The CDR3 sequence is 12 residues long. Germline V gives CDR1 SEHNR, CDR2 FQNEAQ (reference sequence). In DNA form, the CDR3 reads TGTGCCAGCAGTTACGGGAATTCACCCCTCCACTTT. It encodes CASSYGNSPLHF. The full variable domain, its missing parts supplied by reference TRBV7-9 and TRBJ1-6, is DTGVSQNPRHKITKRGQNVTFRCDPISEHNRLYWYRQTLGQGPEFLTYFQNEAQLEKSRLLSDRFSAERPKGSFSTLEIQRTEQGDSAMYLCASSYGNSPLHFGNGTRLTVT.

This chain joins TRBV6-9 and TRBJ2-3; 9 bases line up with TRBD2. The length of the CDR3 is 15 residues. Germline-derived CDR1 and CDR2 are MNHGY and SVAAGI. V dropped 5 bases and J dropped 1; count of bases not matched to a gene: 4. CDR3 DNA sequence: TGTGCCAGCAGTGCCGCTAGCGGGGGCACAGATACGCAGTATTTT. As protein: CASSAASGGTDTQYF.

The gene calls are TRBV3-1 (or the pseudogene TRBV3-2) and TRBJ1-1; D is undetermined. The CDR3 totals 14 residues. CDR1 and CDR2 (germline): LGHDT, YNNKEL (reference sequence). V shed 4 bases and J shed 7 bases, with 16 bases lying between them. CDR3 region: CASSPRGSLGEAFF. The CDR3 coding sequence is TGTGCCAGCAGCCCACGAGGGTCCCTGGGTGAAGCTTTCTTT.

In its sample, this clone was seen once. V and J are TRBV6-5 and TRBJ1-3; D gene ambiguous. The ends were cut back, 7 bases at V and 0 bases at J, with 7 bases in the middle. The CDR3 has 13 amino acids. Germline CDR1 is MNHEY and CDR2 is SVGAGI. CDR3 region: CASTLVSGNTIYF. Written as DNA, the CDR3 is TGTGCCAGCACACTGGTCTCTGGAAACACCATATATTTT.

The V and J genes are TRBV6-2 or TRBV6-3 and TRBJ1-6; D unclear. The V end was cut by 6 bases, the J end by 0 bases, with 12 bases between. Per the germline V gene, CDR1 is MNHEY and CDR2 is SVGEGT. This CDR3 has 16 residues. CDR3 sequence: CASSPSKRSYNSPLHF. CDR3 nucleotide sequence: TGTGCCAGCAGCCCTAGCAAACGCTCCTATAATTCACCCCTCCACTTT.

This sequence joins TRBV27 and TRBJ1-2; D is ambiguous. The germline V gene has CDR1 MNHEY and CDR2 SMNVEV (reference sequence). The CDR3 spans 15 residues. V was shortened by 4 bases and J by 3 bases, with 15 bases between the two germline ends. CDR3: CASSYGSGFDYGYTF. For the CDR3, the DNA is TGTGCCAGCAGTTACGGATCCGGGTTTGACTATGGCTACACCTTC.

This chain connects TRBV27 to TRBJ1-1; unclear D gene. V gave up 6 bases and J gave up 2 bases, with 10 bases separating them. The CDR3 runs 13 residues. CDR1 is MNHEY and CDR2 is SMNVEV in the germline V gene (reference sequence). The CDR3 DNA follows: TGTGCCAGCAGCGAGGTAGATAACACTGAAGCTTTCTTT. Protein: CASSEVDNTEAFF.

The chain is built from TRBV10-2 and TRBJ1-5; D gene unclear. There are 14 residues in the CDR3. V gave up 4 bases and J gave up 2 bases, with 9 bases separating them. Germline V CDR1 and CDR2: WSHSY, SAAADI. CDR3 DNA: TGCGCCAGCAGTGGTATCCAGGGCAATCAGCCCCAGCATTTT. Translated: CASSGIQGNQPQHF.

The chain joins TRBV2 to TRBJ2-3; TRBD2 aligns across 13 bases. CDR3 length: 17 residues. CDR1 is SNHLY, CDR2 FYNNEI, per germline. The V and J ends lost 8 bases and 4 bases, in that order; junction bases with no gene match: 12. CDR3 residues: CASRTPLAGGVADTQYF. CDR3 bases: TGTGCCAGCCGGACTCCACTAGCGGGGGGGGTCGCAGATACGCAGTATTTT.

The chain is built from TRBV7-6 and TRBJ1-5; possibly TRBD1 for D (6 bases). Germline CDR1 SGHVS, CDR2 FNYEAQ. With 5 bases removed from V and 6 bases from J, the gap between germline ends came to 11 bases. The CDR3 consists of 13 residues. For the CDR3, the DNA is TGTGCCAGCAGCCGAGTACAGGGTCAGCCCCAGCATTTT. It translates to CASSRVQGQPQHF.

V gene TRBV11-3 combines with J gene TRBJ2-2; D gene unclear. CDR1 and CDR2 from the germline V gene are SGHNT and YENEEA. The CDR3 runs to 13 residues. V shed 1 base and J shed 4 bases, with 4 bases lying between them. CDR3 nucleotides: TGTGCCAGCAGCTTAGGCGCCACCGGGGAGCTGTTTTTT. Amino acid sequence: CASSLGATGELFF.

The chain uses TRBV4-2 and TRBJ1-5, with no clear D. The CDR3 covers 16 residues. V was shortened by 1 base and J by 4 bases, with 14 bases between the two germline ends. From germline, CDR1 is LGHNA and CDR2 YNFKEQ. CDR3 amino acids: CASSQGTRLENQPQHF. The CDR3 bases are TGTGCCAGCAGCCAAGGTACCAGGTTGGAAAATCAGCCCCAGCATTTT.

This chain connects TRBV3-1 (or the pseudogene TRBV3-2) to TRBJ2-1, with 14 nucleotides matching TRBD2. The CDR3 sequence is 18 residues long. Germline trimming cut 4 bases from V and 3 bases from J; bases unmatched to any gene: 8. The germline CDR1 and CDR2 sequences are LGHDT and YNNKEL (reference sequence). CDR3 DNA: TGTGCCAGCAGCCGAGGACTAGCGGGGGGACCCCTCTACAATGAGCAGTTCTTC. This translates into CASSRGLAGGPLYNEQFF.

This clone has a handful of counts. The chain carries TRBV10-1 and TRBJ2-3, with 11 nucleotides matching TRBD2. Germline V gene data show CDR1 as WNHNN and CDR2 as SYGVQD (reference sequence). The CDR3 totals 17 residues. Losses at the gene ends were 3 bases for V and 4 bases for J; bases not matched to a gene: 9. The CDR3 loop reads CASSDHGLAGGPDTQYF. DNA of the CDR3: TGCGCCAGCAGTGACCACGGGCTAGCGGGGGGTCCAGATACGCAGTATTTT.

This CDR3 is CASLPRTENTGELFF. CDR3 sequence (DNA): TGTGCTTCCCTCCCAAGGACAGAGAACACCGGGGAGCTGTTTTTT. V and J are TRBV7-2 and TRBJ2-2, with a possible D match to TRBD1 (6 bases). Germline lookup yields CDR1 SGHTA and CDR2 FQGNSA. The CDR3 runs 15 residues.

The genes are TRBV13 and TRBJ2-7; 11 bases line up with TRBD2. J was trimmed by 5 bases and V by 0 bases; bases with no gene match: 6. The CDR3 length is 16 residues. Germline CDR1 is PRHDT and CDR2 is FYEKMQ (reference sequence). The CDR3 region is CASSLGTSGAYNEQYF. For the CDR3, the DNA is TGTGCCAGCAGCTTAGGGACTAGCGGGGCCTATAACGAGCAGTACTTC.

The J gene is TRBJ2-7, the V gene TRBV4-3; D is perhaps TRBD1 (6 bases). Germline assignment: CDR1 LGHNA and CDR2 YSLEER. V shed 0 bases and J shed 5 bases, with 17 bases lying between them. The CDR3 extends over 16 amino acids. The CDR3 DNA sequence: TGCGCCAGCAGCCAAGAAGTAGGCCAGGGGAGTGACGAGCAGTACTTC. It is translated as CASSQEVGQGSDEQYF.